The clone carrying this T cell receptor (beta chain) was seen many times. Antigen unknown. In germline, CDR1 is MRHNA, CDR2 SNTAGT. The CDR3 runs to 15 residues. After removal of 3 bases from V and 8 bases from J, the junction contained 5 bases not matched to a gene. These data come from a study of read filtering for tumor transcriptome and immune sequencing. Study results and limitations: The CD138-negative fraction was mixed bone marrow immune cells, not pure T cells.

The library was built from roughly 400 ng RNA with molecular barcoded adaptors for alpha/delta and beta/gamma chains. TCRdb independently ran MiXCR on the reads; one entry per CDR3 protein. There are about 28,000 distinct CDR3 sequences in the sample; about 15% occur only once, and roughly two fifths lies in the top ten. This TCR was recovered from a donor at least 40 years old with multiple myeloma. The rearrangement links TRBV6-4 to TRBJ2-1, with 12 bases identical to TRBD2. Sequencing was performed on a population of CD138-negative cells sorted from bone marrow. The CDR3 sequence is CASSETSGSAHEQFF. The CDR3 coding sequence is TGTGCCAGCAGTGAGACTAGCGGGAGTGCTCATGAGCAGTTCTTC.